The rows below give T cell receptor beta chains drawn from one sample of a study of radiation and T cells in renal cell carcinoma. Generated by immunoSEQ multiplex PCR, the TCRdb table keeps only in-frame clones and is missing some. This table has some 150,000 clones, approximately 86% appearing once. Source: blood, taken from a patient whose treatment included radiotherapy and nephrectomy. All receptors derive from a woman aged 50 to 65 with renal cell carcinoma. Both conserved end residues are part of each CDR3. Fields, in order: clone size, D gene, J gene, V gene, CDR3 DNA, CDR3 protein. D genes are given only for firm matches. Rows may omit the clone size; those that give it use once, few, many or a size class.

>few|TRBD1|TRBJ2-1|TRBV18
TGTGCCAGCTCATTGTCGGGACAGGGAGACAATGAGCAGTTCTTC
CASSLSGQGDNEQFF
>.|TRBD1|TRBJ1-5|TRBV5-4
TGTGCCAGCAGCTTGGACAGGGGGGGCAATCAGCCCCAGCATTTT
CASSLDRGGNQPQHF
>.|TRBD2|TRBJ2-7|TRBV7-2
TGTGCCAGCAGCTTTAAGGCACCGGGAGGGGGGGAGCAGTACTTC
CASSFKAPGGGEQYF
>.|.|TRBJ2-1|TRBV29-1
TGCAGCGTTGGGTCCAGGTCCCTCTACAATGAGCAGTTCTTC
CSVGSRSLYNEQFF
>.|TRBD1|TRBJ2-2|TRBV30
TGTGCCTGGATGACAGGGAAGAACACCGGGGAGCTGTTTTTT
CAWMTGKNTGELFF
>few|.|TRBJ2-7|TRBV19
TGTGCCAGTAGGGAGGACGGGACCTCCTACGAGCAGTACTTC
CASREDGTSYEQYF
>.|TRBD1|TRBJ1-5|TRBV9
TGTGCCAGCAGCGTAGGTGCAGGGGGCGAGGATCAGCCCCAGCATTTT
CASSVGAGGEDQPQHF
>many|.|TRBJ1-1|TRBV28
TGTGCCGCTCGGGGGGGTGAAGCTTTCTTT
CAARGGEAFF
>once|.|TRBJ2-5|TRBV4-3
TGCGCCAGCAGCCCGACAGGCGATCAGTACCAAGAGACCCAGTACTTC
CASSPTGDQYQETQYF
>.|TRBD2|TRBJ2-1|TRBV7-9
TGTGCCAGCAGCGCACCACTAGCGGGGGGGCGGTATGAGCAGTTCTTC
CASSAPLAGGRYEQFF
>.|TRBD1|TRBJ2-5|TRBV19
TGTGCCAGTAGTAATGACAGGGTGGGGACCCAGTACTTC
CASSNDRVGTQYF
>once|.|TRBJ2-3|TRBV7-2
TGTGCCAGCAGCTTCCGACCCCTAGGGACAGATACGCAGTATTTT
CASSFRPLGTDTQYF
>few|TRBD1|TRBJ1-1|TRBV14
TGTGCCAGCAGCCCCCGACAGGGAGGAGACACTGAAGCTTTCTTT
CASSPRQGGDTEAFF
>.|.|TRBJ1-2|TRBV30
TGTGCCTGGAGTGTACGGGTCAGGGCCGGCTTAAGTGGCACCTTC
CAWSVRVRAGLSGTF
>few|.|TRBJ2-6|TRBV14
TGTGCCAGCAGCATGCGTTATACTGGGGCCAACGTCCTGACTTTC
CASSMRYTGANVLTF
>.|TRBD1|TRBJ1-1|TRBV6-5
TGTGCCAGCAATACCCGGGACAGGAACACTGAAGCTTTCTTT
CASNTRDRNTEAFF
>.|.|TRBJ1-3|TRBV5-1
TGCGCCAGCAGCGGGGGCTCGGGTAACACCATATATTTT
CASSGGSGNTIYF
>.|.|TRBJ1-6|TRBV27
TGTGCCAGCAGCCCCTTCCCCTCACCCCTCCACTTT
CASSPFPSPLHF
>.|.|TRBJ1-5|TRBV27
TGTGCCAGCAGTCCTCAGGGTGGGAGCAATCAGCCCCAGCATTTT
CASSPQGGSNQPQHF
>.|.|TRBJ2-7|TRBV27
TGTGCCGGGGTGCGGGCCTACGAGCAGTACTTC
CAGVRAYEQYF
>.|.|TRBJ2-7|TRBV30
TGTGCCTGGAGCCTAACAGGGAACGAGCAGTACTTC
CAWSLTGNEQYF
>.|.|TRBJ2-7|TRBV5-1
TGCGCCAGCAGCTTGGGGACAGTGCCCTACGAGCAGTACTTC
CASSLGTVPYEQYF
>few|.|TRBJ1-5|TRBV9
TGTGCCAGCAGCGTAGGTTCCGGGGGCAATCAGCCCCAGCATTTT
CASSVGSGGNQPQHF
>.|TRBD2|TRBJ2-2|TRBV10-1
TGCGCCAGCAGTCAACCTAGCGGGCGGACGAACACCGGGGAGCTGTTTTTT
CASSQPSGRTNTGELFF
>.|TRBD2|TRBJ2-5|TRBV19
TGTGCCAGTAGTGCTCGGGCGGGGGGCCAAGAGACCCAGTACTTC
CASSARAGGQETQYF
>few|TRBD1|TRBJ1-4|TRBV30
TGTGCCTGGATTGACAGGGGTGAGGAAAAACTGTTTTTT
CAWIDRGEEKLFF
>.|TRBD1|TRBJ1-2|TRBV28
TGTGCCAGCAGTTCGGGACAGGCTGTCTATGGCTACACCTTC
CASSSGQAVYGYTF
>.|.|TRBJ1-3|TRBV2
TGTGCCAGCAGTGGAGGCAGGGCCCCTGGAAACACCATATATTTT
CASSGGRAPGNTIYF
>.|.|TRBJ1-1|TRBV5-1
TGCGCCAGCAGCTCATCAGGCAGGTACACTGAAGCTTTCTTT
CASSSSGRYTEAFF
>.|.|TRBJ1-6|TRBV7-9
TGTGCCAGCAGCTTAGTCCCCGGGCCCACTAATTCACCCCTCCACTTT
CASSLVPGPTNSPLHF
>.|.|TRBJ2-5|TRBV5-5
TGTGCCTTACAAGAAGGGGGGGAAGAGACCCAGTACTTC
CALQEGGEETQYF
>once|.|TRBJ2-1|TRBV9
TGTGCCAGCAGCGTAGCTATGGACTACTATGATGAGCAGTTCTTC
CASSVAMDYYDEQFF
>.|TRBD2|TRBJ2-3|TRBV5-1
TGCGCCAGCAGCTTGGAAGGAGCGGGGGGGAGGGATACGCAGTATTTT
CASSLEGAGGRDTQYF
>.|.|TRBJ1-1|TRBV5-5
TGTGCCAGCAGCTGGGCGGGAGGCCAGGCGAACACTGAAGCTTTCTTT
CASSWAGGQANTEAFF
>.|.|TRBJ1-3|TRBV10-3
TGTGCCATCAGTGGAGGAAACTCTGGAAACACCATATATTTT
CAISGGNSGNTIYF
>.|TRBD1|TRBJ2-5|TRBV28
TGTGCCAGCAGTTCCCTGGGACAGGTGGAAGAGACCCAGTACTTC
CASSSLGQVEETQYF
>.|.|TRBJ2-6|TRBV9
TGTGCCAGCAGCGTCCGGGACTCCGGGGCCAACGTCCTGACTTTC
CASSVRDSGANVLTF
>.|.|TRBJ2-2|TRBV5-4
TGTGCCAGCAGCTTGGTCCAGGGTTCGCACGGGGAGCTGTTTTTT
CASSLVQGSHGELFF
>.|.|TRBJ2-1|TRBV18
TGTGCCAGCTCACCTGCATCGGGGGGCGAGCAGTTCTTC
CASSPASGGEQFF
>.|.|TRBJ2-5|TRBV19
TGTGCCAGTGCGGACGGGGGTATGGAGACCCAGTACTTC
CASADGGMETQYF
>.|.|TRBJ1-5|TRBV19
TGTGCCAGTAGTATAGTAAGCGGCAATCAGCCCCAGCATTTT
CASSIVSGNQPQHF
>.|.|TRBJ2-7|TRBV7-2
TGTGCCAGCAGCCTTCACCTGGGCAGTGACTACGAGCAGTACTTC
CASSLHLGSDYEQYF
>.|.|TRBJ2-5|TRBV2
TGTGCCAGCGAAGGGGACACCCAAGAGACCCAGTACTTC
CASEGDTQETQYF
>.|.|TRBJ2-7|TRBV6-5
TGTGCCAGCAGCAGACTCGTGGGGGCGACCTACGAGCAGTACTTC
CASSRLVGATYEQYF
>.|TRBD1|TRBJ2-3|TRBV5-1
TGCGCCAGCAGCCCAAACAACAGGGGGTTGACAGATACGCAGTATTTT
CASSPNNRGLTDTQYF
>.|.|TRBJ2-7|TRBV28
TGTGCCAGCAGCAATGGCGGGGGCGCTAAGCGGGAGCAGTACTTC
CASSNGGGAKREQYF
>.|.|TRBJ2-1|TRBV10-3
TGTGCCATCAGTGAGCGGGACATTCGAGCGGACAATGAGCAGTTCTTC
CAISERDIRADNEQFF
>.|.|TRBJ1-2|TRBV10-1
TGCGCCAGCAGTGAGACCCCGTGGAATGGCTACACCTTC
CASSETPWNGYTF
>.|.|TRBJ1-1|TRBV9
TGTGCCAGCAGCGTAGGTCCAGACTTGAACACTGAAGCTTTCTTT
CASSVGPDLNTEAFF
>.|.|TRBJ1-2|TRBV18
TGTGCCAGCTCACCACCGGGATTCTATGGCTACACCTTC
CASSPPGFYGYTF
>.|.|TRBJ1-1|TRBV7-8
TGTGCCAGCAGCTTGCCGACAGCGAACACTGAAGCTTTCTTT
CASSLPTANTEAFF